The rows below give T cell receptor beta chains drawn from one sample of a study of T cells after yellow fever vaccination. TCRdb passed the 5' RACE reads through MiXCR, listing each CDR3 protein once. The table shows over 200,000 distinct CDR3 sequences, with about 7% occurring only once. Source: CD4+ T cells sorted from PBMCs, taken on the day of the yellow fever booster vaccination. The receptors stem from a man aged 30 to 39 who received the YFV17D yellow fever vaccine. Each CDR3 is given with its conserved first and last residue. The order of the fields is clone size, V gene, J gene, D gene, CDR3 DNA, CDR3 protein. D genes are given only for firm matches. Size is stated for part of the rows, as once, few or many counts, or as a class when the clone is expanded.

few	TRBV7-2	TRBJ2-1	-	TGTGCCAGCAGCTTAGCCGGGGCCGTTAGAAATGAGCAGTTCTTC	CASSLAGAVRNEQFF
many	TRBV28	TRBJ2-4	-	TGTGCCAGCAGTTTGGACAGTAAAAACATTCAGTACTTC	CASSLDSKNIQYF
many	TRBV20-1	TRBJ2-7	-	TGCAGTGCTAGGGCCCCACAGGGTACCGAGCAGTACTTC	CSARAPQGTEQYF
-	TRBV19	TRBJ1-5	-	TGTGCCGTTAAGGCAAATGCTCACCAGAGCAATCAGCCCCAGCATTTT	CAVKANAHQSNQPQHF
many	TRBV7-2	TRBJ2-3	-	TGTGCCAGCAGCCTGAGAGATACGCAGTATTTT	CASSLRDTQYF
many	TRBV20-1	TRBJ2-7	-	TGCAGTGCTCCAACCCCCGGGGGAGACGACGAGCAGTACTTC	CSAPTPGGDDEQYF
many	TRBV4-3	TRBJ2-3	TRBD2	TGCGCCAGCAGCCAAGATCCCCAGCGGGAGTCTGGCACAGATACGCAGTATTTT	CASSQDPQRESGTDTQYF
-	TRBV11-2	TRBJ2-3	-	TGTGCCAGCAGCTTAGATCTAACGTCAGTCACAGATACGCAGTATTTT	CASSLDLTSVTDTQYF
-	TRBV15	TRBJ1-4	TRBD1	TGTGCCACCAGCAGGGACAGGGAAGTGAAAAAACTGTTTTTT	CATSRDREVKKLFF
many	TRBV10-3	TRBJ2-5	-	TGTGCCATCAGTGAGGCAGCCCTACAAGAGACCCAGTACTTC	CAISEAALQETQYF
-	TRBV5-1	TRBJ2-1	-	TGCGCCAGCAGCATTCCTTCCAAGGACAGAAAAACCTACAATGAGCAGTTCTTC	CASSIPSKDRKTYNEQFF
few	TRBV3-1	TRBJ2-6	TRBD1	TGTGCCAGCAGCCAAGATAGAGGGACAGGGGGTGCTGGGGCCAACGTCCTGACTTTC	CASSQDRGTGGAGANVLTF
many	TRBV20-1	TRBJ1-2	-	TGCAGTGCTGGGGAGGGCGCCGGCTATGGCTACACCTTC	CSAGEGAGYGYTF
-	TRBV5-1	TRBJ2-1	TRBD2	TGCGCCAGCAGCTTGGGACTAGCGGGAGACGTGTTCTTC	CASSLGLAGDVFF
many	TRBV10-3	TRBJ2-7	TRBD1	TGTGCCATCAGTAAAGGGGGCCAGTCCTACGAGCAGTACTTC	CAISKGGQSYEQYF
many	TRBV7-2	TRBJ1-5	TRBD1	TGTGCCAGCAGCCCTTGGACAGGGGAAGGATCCCAGCATTTT	CASSPWTGEGSQHF
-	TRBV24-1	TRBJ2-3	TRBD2	TGTGCCACCAGTGATCCCGGGACTAGCGGAGACACAGATACGCAGTATTTT	CATSDPGTSGDTDTQYF
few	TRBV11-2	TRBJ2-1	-	TGTGCCAGCAGCCTTCTGGGAGCGGCAGCGCGTTCCTACAATGAGCAGTTCTTC	CASSLLGAAARSYNEQFF
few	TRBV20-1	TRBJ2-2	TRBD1	TGCAGTGCTAGAGATCCACAGGGGTTGACCGGGGAGCTGTTTTTT	CSARDPQGLTGELFF
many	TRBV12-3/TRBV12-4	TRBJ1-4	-	TGTGCCAGCAGAGTAAGGGGGGGAAAACTGTTTTTT	CASRVRGGKLFF
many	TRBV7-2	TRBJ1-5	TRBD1	TGTGCCAGCAGCTCAGACAGGGTTTCTCAGCCCCAGCATTTT	CASSSDRVSQPQHF
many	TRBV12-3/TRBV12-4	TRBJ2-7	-	TGTGCCAGCAGTCAGGGTTTTGGGGAGCAGTACTTC	CASSQGFGEQYF
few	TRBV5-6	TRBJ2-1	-	TGTGCCAGCATCCAATGGGCAGCCCAGGGTGGAGAGTTCTTC	CASIQWAAQGGEFF
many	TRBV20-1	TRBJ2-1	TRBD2	TGCAGTGCTAGTGTTACCCCTACTAGCGGGAGTTCCTACAATGAGCAGTTCTTC	CSASVTPTSGSSYNEQFF
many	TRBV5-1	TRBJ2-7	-	TGCGCCAGCTCGACGGGAAGCTCCTACGAGCAGTACTTC	CASSTGSSYEQYF
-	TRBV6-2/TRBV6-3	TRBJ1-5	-	TGTGCCAGTAGGACAGACGGCCAGCCCCAGCATTTT	CASRTDGQPQHF
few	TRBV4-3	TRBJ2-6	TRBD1	TGCGCCAGCAGCCAAAGCCCGGGACAGGGGATCGGTGGGGCCAACGTCCTGACTTTC	CASSQSPGQGIGGANVLTF
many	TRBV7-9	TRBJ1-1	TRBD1	TGTGCCAGCAGCCGGGGACAGGGAGGGTACACTGAAGCTTTCTTT	CASSRGQGGYTEAFF
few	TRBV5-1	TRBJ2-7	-	TGCGCCAGCAGCTTGAACGTCAGCCCCGAGCAGTACTTC	CASSLNVSPEQYF
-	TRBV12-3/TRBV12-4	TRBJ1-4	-	TGTGCCAGCCGTTCAGGAGGGAATGAAAAACTGTTTTTT	CASRSGGNEKLFF
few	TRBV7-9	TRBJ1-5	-	TGTGCCAGCAGCTTAGAGGGTGGTTGGCAGCCCCAGCATTTT	CASSLEGGWQPQHF
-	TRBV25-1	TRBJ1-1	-	TGTGCCACCCCGTGGCAGACTCACACTGAAGCTTTCTTT	CATPWQTHTEAFF
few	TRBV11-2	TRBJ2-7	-	TGTGCCAGCAGCTTATTTGGGGGACACCGTAGCCCCTACGAGCAGTACTTC	CASSLFGGHRSPYEQYF
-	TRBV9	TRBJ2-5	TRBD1	TGTGCCAGCAGCAGTGTAGGACAGGGTTTGGGGACCCAGTACTTC	CASSSVGQGLGTQYF
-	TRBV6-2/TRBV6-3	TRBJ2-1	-	TGTGCCAGCAGTTACACCCGGACTATCGGTGAGCAGTTCTTC	CASSYTRTIGEQFF
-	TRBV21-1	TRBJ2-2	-	-	CASSKVGSGSLTGELFF
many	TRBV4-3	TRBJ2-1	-	TGCGCCAGCAGCCAAAAGGGGCCTCCCCGTTACAATGAGCAGTTCTTC	CASSQKGPPRYNEQFF
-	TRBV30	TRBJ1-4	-	TGTGCCTGGAGTAAAGGGGGGCAGGTTAATGAAAAACTGTTTTTT	CAWSKGGQVNEKLFF
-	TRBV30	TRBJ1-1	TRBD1	TGTGCCTGGACCCCGGACAGGGGGGCGCGTGGGACCACTGAAGCTTTCTTT	CAWTPDRGARGTTEAFF
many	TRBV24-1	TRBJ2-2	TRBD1	TGTGCCACCTCCGGGACAGGGAGCACCGGGGAGCTGTTTTTT	CATSGTGSTGELFF
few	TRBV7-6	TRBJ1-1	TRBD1	TGTGCCAGCAGCTCGGGACAGGGTGAAGCTTTCTTT	CASSSGQGEAFF
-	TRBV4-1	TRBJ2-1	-	TGCGCCAGCAGCCAGGACCCCCGGGGAGGGGGGAATGAGCAGTTCTTC	CASSQDPRGGGNEQFF
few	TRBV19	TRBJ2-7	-	TGTGCCAGTAGTCCGACAGGGAGGACCTACGAGCAGTACTTC	CASSPTGRTYEQYF
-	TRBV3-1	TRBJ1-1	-	TGTGCCAGCAGCCACTCTCGGCCGAACACTGAAGCTTTCTTT	CASSHSRPNTEAFF
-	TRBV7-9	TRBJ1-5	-	TGTGCCAGCAGCTTAGACAGGCTTCAGCCCCAGCATTTT	CASSLDRLQPQHF
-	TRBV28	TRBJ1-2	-	TGTGCCAGCAGTTTAAAAGGATATTATGGCTACACCTTC	CASSLKGYYGYTF
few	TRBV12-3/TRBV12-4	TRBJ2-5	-	TGTGCCAGCACCTTGGGGGGGGCAGGAGAGACCCAGTACTTC	CASTLGGAGETQYF
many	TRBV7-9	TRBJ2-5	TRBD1	TGTGCCAGCAGGGGACAGGGGAGGGGGCAAGAGACCCAGTACTTC	CASRGQGRGQETQYF
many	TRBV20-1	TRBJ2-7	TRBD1	TGCAGTGCTAACAGGGGTCGGGACGAGCAGTACTTC	CSANRGRDEQYF
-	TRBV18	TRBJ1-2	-	TGTGCCAGCTCACCCCCGGACTACTATGGCTACACCTTC	CASSPPDYYGYTF
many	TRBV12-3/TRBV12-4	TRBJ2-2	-	TGTGCCAGCACCCTACCTGGGGGTGGCGGGGAGCTGTTTTTT	CASTLPGGGGELFF
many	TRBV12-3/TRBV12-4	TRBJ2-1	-	TGTGCCAGCAGTTTTTTAGCGGAGCGAGGAAATGAGCAGTTCTTC	CASSFLAERGNEQFF
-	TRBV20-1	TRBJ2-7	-	TGCAGTGCTAGAGATCTGAAAGGGGGAGGTTACGAGCAGTACTTC	CSARDLKGGGYEQYF
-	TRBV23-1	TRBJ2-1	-	TGCGCCAGCAGTTCGCGGACTATTGACAATGAGCAGTTCTTC	CASSSRTIDNEQFF